The T cell receptor beta chain under discussion was sequenced for a study of human T cells and chemical hapten exposure. Each CDR3 protein gets one entry after TCRdb re-called the RACE reads with MiXCR. In the table there are under 50,000 distinct CDR3 sequences, 7.5% to 8% of which are singletons. Time point defined: pre-sensitization, week 0. The treatment was: therapeutic diphenylcyclopropenone sensitization with weekly scalp DPC. This CDR3 is 16 amino acids long. V lost 2 bases, J lost 11 bases, and 9 bases stayed unmatched. Looked up from germline, CDR1 is MNHEY and CDR2 is SVGEGT. The clonotype originates from a woman in her 50s with alopecia areata. Some clones in this sample may be carry-over from other donors' samples. J is TRBJ2-1 and V is TRBV6-2 or TRBV6-3; TRBD2 matches at 13 bases. Sequencing was performed on whole blood, taken in connection with sensitization to the hapten diphenylcyclopropenone (DPC). CDR3 sequence reads: CASSYESGLAGYKQFF. As DNA, the CDR3 is TGTGCCAGCAGTTACGAGTCGGGACTAGCGGGGTATAAGCAGTTCTTC.